Shown below are 8 T cell receptor beta chains from a single sample sequenced in a study of blood T cell repertoires in COVID-19. The assay was immunoSEQ multiplex PCR, and TCRdb's table has in-frame clones only and misses some. This sample yields roughly 150,000 clones, of which about four fifths are seen a single time; about 4% belongs to the top ten. Material for sequencing was peripheral blood. These TCRs come from a woman of 80 years or more with acute or convalescent COVID-19.

The chain combines TRBV6-5 with TRBJ2-1; D unclear. Germline V gene sequence: CDR1 MNHEY, CDR2 SVGAGI. With 6 bases removed from V and 0 bases from J, the gap between germline ends came to 9 bases. This CDR3 comprises 14 residues. The DNA for the CDR3 is TGTGCCAGCAGAGACTGGAGCTCCTACAATGAGCAGTTCTTC. This sequence encodes CASRDWSSYNEQFF.

The chain combines TRBV4-3 with TRBJ1-2, with 7 bases fitting TRBD1. After removal of 2 bases from V and 4 bases from J, the junction contained 13 bases not matched to a gene. Germline CDR1 reads LGHNA; CDR2 reads YSLEER. The CDR3 has 17 amino acids. CDR3 bases: TGCGCCAGCAGCCAAAGTCACCTACAGGGGCCCATCTATGGCTACACCTTC. Its protein product is CASSQSHLQGPIYGYTF.

The V gene is TRBV7-8, the J gene TRBJ1-5; maybe TRBD1 (5 bases). The CDR3 length is 15 residues. Germline-derived CDR1 and CDR2 are SGHVS and FQNEAQ. Between the trimmed V and J ends, which lost 7 bases and 7 bases, there was a span of 20 bases. This CDR3 is CASTPGGVSTQPQHF. The CDR3 bases are TGTGCCAGCACCCCGGGGGGGGTAAGCACCCAGCCCCAGCATTTT.

The V and J genes are TRBV10-3 and TRBJ1-3, with 8 bases that match TRBD1. The germline V gene encodes CDR1 ENHRY and CDR2 SYGVKD. After removal of 6 bases from V and 7 bases from J, the junction contained 8 bases not matched to a gene. The CDR3 spans 14 residues. The CDR3 loop reads CAISLGQGANTIYF. The CDR3 region has the DNA TGTGCCATCAGCCTAGGACAGGGCGCTAACACCATATATTTT.

This clone was observed a single time. This chain uses TRBV5-1 with TRBJ2-1; D perhaps matches TRBD1 (5 bases). The germline V gene has CDR1 SGHRS and CDR2 YFSETQ. Deletions cut 4 bases from V and 6 bases from J, with 5 bases between. The CDR3 is made up of 11 amino acids. The CDR3 sequence is CASSGANEQFF. In DNA form, the CDR3 reads TGCGCCAGCAGCGGGGCCAATGAGCAGTTCTTC.

This clone was seen once. This sequence joins TRBV11-2 and TRBJ1-1; 7 nucleotides align to TRBD1. Germline V gives CDR1 SGHAT, CDR2 FQNNGV. The CDR3 contains 16 residues. With V trimmed by 5 bases and J by 5 bases, 14 bases remained unmatched. The CDR3 sequence is CASSHDKGAEGTEAFF. CDR3 sequence (DNA): TGTGCCAGCAGCCACGACAAGGGGGCGGAGGGAACTGAAGCTTTCTTT.

The V call is TRBV9, the J call TRBJ1-4, with TRBD1 matching over 8 bases. There are 15 residues in the CDR3. The V gene end was trimmed by 3 bases and the J gene end by 5 bases; junction bases not matched to a gene: 6. Germline loops: CDR1 SGDLS, CDR2 YYNGEE. The CDR3 protein is CASSGMTGVNEKLFF. The DNA of the CDR3 is TGTGCCAGCAGCGGCATGACAGGGGTCAATGAAAAACTGTTTTTT.

The J gene is TRBJ1-4, the V gene TRBV20-1; D gene ambiguous. Germline V gene data show CDR1 as DFQATT and CDR2 as SNEGSKA (reference sequence). The CDR3 loop spans 11 amino acids. The V gene lost 3 bases and the J gene lost 8 bases, with 7 bases spanning the gap. The chain's CDR3 is CSARSSEKLFF. The CDR3, as DNA: TGCAGTGCTAGGTCGAGCGAAAAACTGTTTTTT.